A single sample is the source of the 9 T cell receptor beta chains below, sequenced in a study of blood T cell repertoires in COVID-19. The assay was immunoSEQ multiplex PCR, and TCRdb's table has in-frame clones only and misses some. The sample shows 100,000 to 130,000 clones, about 93% of them seen only once. The material sequenced was peripheral blood. These receptors were taken from a young woman with acute or convalescent COVID-19.

This chain uses TRBV15 with TRBJ1-1; TRBD1 is a possible D gene (5 bases). The germline gives CDR1 LNHNV, CDR2 YYDKDF (reference sequence). This CDR3 contains 14 residues. Trimming shortened V by 2 bases and J by 10 bases, and 17 bases separated the two germline ends. The DNA of the CDR3 is TGTGCCACCAGCAGATCAGGGCTTCTGGAGTCAGCTTTCTTT. Translation gives CATSRSGLLESAFF.

This chain uses TRBV28 with TRBJ1-5; possibly TRBD1 for D (6 bases). Trimming cost V 2 bases and J 4 bases, with 12 bases left between them. Per the germline V gene, CDR1 is MDHEN and CDR2 is SYDVKM. This CDR3 is 15 amino acids long. The CDR3 loop is CASSLRQGRNQPQHF. Written as DNA, the CDR3 is TGTGCCAGCAGTTTACGGCAGGGGCGGAATCAGCCCCAGCATTTT.

The chain uses TRBV30 and TRBJ1-5, with D unresolved. Looked up from germline, CDR1 is GTSNPN and CDR2 is SVGIG (reference sequence). The CDR3 totals 13 residues. Trimming took off 3 bases at V and 2 bases at J, with 8 bases between the two ends. CDR3 coding DNA: TGTGCCTGGAGGGGAGACGGCAATCAGCCCCAGCATTTT. It encodes CAWRGDGNQPQHF.

V is TRBV19 and J is TRBJ2-6, with a tentative D call TRBD2 (5 bases). Trimming pared 1 base from V and 0 bases from J, leaving 13 bases between. The CDR3 totals 18 residues. Germline V CDR1 and CDR2: LNHDA, SQIVND (reference sequence). CDR3 DNA: TGTGCCAGTAGTATAGCTCTCGGACTGGCCTCTGGGGCCAACGTCCTGACTTTC. It is translated as CASSIALGLASGANVLTF.

The V gene is TRBV7-3, the J gene TRBJ2-1; a weak D match, TRBD2 (5 bases). The germline gives CDR1 SGHTA, CDR2 FQGTGA. The V end was cut by 2 bases, the J end by 2 bases, with 16 bases between. The CDR3 spans 17 residues. The CDR3 sequence: CASSLQAGPFPYNEQFF. The CDR3 bases are TGTGCCAGCAGCTTACAGGCGGGTCCGTTCCCCTACAATGAGCAGTTCTTC.

The rearrangement uses TRBV7-9 and TRBJ2-3; 10 bases fit TRBD2. Germline-derived CDR1 and CDR2 are SEHNR and FQNEAQ (reference sequence). The CDR3 length is 17 residues. With V trimmed by 5 bases and J by 3 bases, 11 bases remained unmatched. The CDR3, as DNA: TGTGCCAGCAGCCGGAGCGGGAGGGCCCGTAGTACAGATACGCAGTATTTT. This gives the protein CASSRSGRARSTDTQYF.

The chain joins TRBV7-6 to TRBJ1-1; D may be TRBD1 (5 bases). There are 13 residues in the CDR3. The V gene lost 4 bases and the J gene lost 7 bases, with 13 bases spanning the gap. The germline V gene encodes CDR1 SGHVS and CDR2 FNYEAQ. This CDR3 reads CASSSTPQGEAFF. The DNA for the CDR3 is TGTGCCAGCAGCTCAACCCCCCAGGGTGAAGCTTTCTTT.

The chain combines TRBV7-9 with TRBJ1-1, with no clear D. CDR1 is SEHNR, CDR2 FQNEAQ, per germline (reference sequence). The CDR3 has 13 amino acids. Trimming cost V 4 bases and J 6 bases, with 12 bases left between them. The CDR3 sequence is CASSSRGDPEAFF. The CDR3 nucleotides are TGTGCCAGCAGCTCTCGGGGAGACCCTGAAGCTTTCTTT.

V and J are TRBV5-1 and TRBJ1-2; D not resolved. The CDR3 spans 14 residues. Trimming took off 0 bases at V and 2 bases at J, with 8 bases between the two ends. Germline lookup yields CDR1 SGHRS and CDR2 YFSETQ. The CDR3 nucleotides read TGCGCCAGCAGCTTGGCACAGACCAACTATGGCTACACCTTC. It is translated as CASSLAQTNYGYTF.